In this sample, the clone carrying this TCR beta chain turned up once. This record comes from a study of blood T cell repertoires in COVID-19. Looking at the study overall: Sites across the United States, Italy and Spain contributed samples from acute and convalescent COVID-19. PBMCs, B-cell-depleted T cells, or T cells provided the cDNA or gDNA that made up the material.

How the authors handled the data: Amplification of reference gene primers provided the estimated nucleated cell counts. The data were produced by immunoSEQ multiplex PCR, yet TCRdb's version contains in-frame clones alone and is incomplete. The DNA gave D and trimming, while V, J and clone size come from that table. The sample gives over 300,000 clones, roughly 90% of which show up once; over 1% is in the top ten. Sequences were obtained from peripheral blood. The receptor was isolated from a man aged 40-49 years with acute or convalescent COVID-19.

The CDR3 here is CASRSGQGDQPQHF. The CDR3 DNA sequence: TGTGCCAGCAGGTCAGGACAGGGTGATCAGCCCCAGCATTTT. The chain couples TRBV27 to TRBJ1-5, with 8 bases identical to TRBD1. Germline-derived CDR1 and CDR2 are MNHEY and SMNVEV (reference sequence). The CDR3 loop spans 14 amino acids. J was trimmed by 5 bases and V by 6 bases; bases with no gene match: 6.